This TCR beta chain came from a study of blood T cell repertoires in COVID-19. Whole-study context: Spain, Italy and the United States supplied samples that represented acute and convalescent COVID-19. In each case, the material was cDNA or gDNA derived from T cells, B-cell-depleted T cells, or PBMCs.

Germline lookup yields CDR1 SGHRS and CDR2 YFSETQ. The CDR3 totals 15 residues. J lost 2 bases, V lost 4 bases, and 5 bases had no gene match. Per the original data handling: Reference gene primer amplification yielded estimated nucleated cell counts. TCRdb's copy holds only in-frame clones and misses some; the assay was immunoSEQ multiplex PCR. That table is the source of V, J and clone size, and D and trimming were worked out from the DNA. The sample includes around 45,000 clones, around 86% of them seen just once. The V call is TRBV5-1, the J call TRBJ2-3; 9 bases match TRBD2. The source is a man aged 60 to 75 with active or convalescent COVID-19. What was sequenced was peripheral blood. CDR3 region: CASSKVAGDTDTQYF. The CDR3 nucleotides read TGCGCCAGCAGCAAGGTAGCGGGGGACACAGATACGCAGTATTTT. The variable domain in full, with the rest retrieved from reference TRBV5-1 and TRBJ2-3, is KAGVTQTPRYLIKTRGQQVTLSCSPISGHRSVSWYQQTPGQGLQFLFEYFSETQRNKGNFPGRFSGRQFSNSRSEMNVSTLELGDSALYLCASSKVAGDTDTQYFGPGTRLTVL.